A selection of T cell receptor beta chains follows, all from one sample in a study of T cells in Graves' hyperthyroidism and ophthalmopathy. TCRdb reanalysed the multiplex PCR reads using MiXCR and keeps one entry per CDR3 protein. This sample has approximately 690,000 distinct CDR3 sequences; more than 14% occur once, and the top ten carry 12%. Material: blood. Receptors originate from a woman between 45 and 60 years old with Graves' ophthalmopathy. CDR3s include the opening cysteine and the closing phenylalanine or tryptophan. D genes are given only for firm matches. Clone size, where shown, is once, few, many, or a class for clones that have expanded.

D	V	J	size	DNA	CDR3
-	TRBV28	TRBJ2-7	few	TGTGCCAGCAGTTTCCTTGCTCGGCCCGAGTGGTACTTC	CASSFLARPEWYF
-	TRBV27	TRBJ1-5	-	TGTGCCAGCAGTTTCGGGCCTAATCAGCCCCAGCATTTT	CASSFGPNQPQHF
-	TRBV12-3/TRBV12-4	TRBJ2-3	many	TGTGCCAGCAGGGAGATTGATACGCAGTATTTT	CASREIDTQYF
TRBD2	TRBV4-3	TRBJ2-3	-	TGCGCCAGCAGCCAAGATCCATCCGGGACTAGCGAGGTAGATACGCAGTATTTT	CASSQDPSGTSEVDTQYF
TRBD2	TRBV14	TRBJ2-1	-	TGTGCCAGCAGCCAAGAATGGCTAGCGGGAGGTGAGCAGTTCTTC	CASSQEWLAGGEQFF
TRBD1	TRBV6-2/TRBV6-3	TRBJ2-7	few	TGTGCCAGCAGGCCTACCGGACAGGGGGTAGACGAGCAGTACTTC	CASRPTGQGVDEQYF
TRBD2	TRBV5-4	TRBJ2-1	-	TGTGCCAGCAGTCCTGGACTAGCGGGATTCTACAATGAGCAGTTCTTC	CASSPGLAGFYNEQFF
-	TRBV30	TRBJ1-1	many	TGTGCCTGCTGGTCGAGGACTGAAGCTTTCTTT	CACWSRTEAFF
-	TRBV27	TRBJ2-2	few	TGTGCCAGCAGTTTATTCCACGGGAGAAACACCGGGGAGCTGTTTTTT	CASSLFHGRNTGELFF
-	TRBV7-3	TRBJ2-5	many	TGTGCCAGCAGCCTTCTACAGACGGGGACCCAGTACTTC	CASSLLQTGTQYF
-	TRBV11-3	TRBJ1-5	many	TGTGCCAGCAGCTTAGTGGTTCCAACGGAGAATAGCAATCAGCCCCAGCATTTT	CASSLVVPTENSNQPQHF
TRBD1	TRBV19	TRBJ1-2	-	TGTGCCACCAGGACAGGACTTTATGGCTACACCTTC	CATRTGLYGYTF
-	TRBV5-8	TRBJ1-2	many	TGTGCCAGCAGCTTGAGACTAACAGATGGCTACACCTTC	CASSLRLTDGYTF
-	TRBV14	TRBJ2-7	-	TGTGCCAGCAGCCCGATCGGTGGATCTCGCTCCTACGAGCAGTACTTC	CASSPIGGSRSYEQYF
TRBD1	TRBV28	TRBJ1-6	many	TGTGCCAGCAGTCCCAGTATTGGGGGACAGCGTTATAATTCACCCCTCCACTTT	CASSPSIGGQRYNSPLHF
TRBD2	TRBV15	TRBJ2-2	-	TGTGCCACGAGACTAGCGGGAAACACCGGGGAGCTGTTTTTT	CATRLAGNTGELFF